Below are 9 T cell receptor beta chains sequenced from a single sample in a study of T-cell memory formation after mild COVID-19. TCRdb reprocessed the 5' RACE reads with MiXCR, giving one entry per CDR3 protein. The profile shows roughly 300,000 distinct CDR3 sequences, over 7% of them singletons. Sequenced input: PBMCs or a T cell subset sorted from them (not recorded which). The origin of the receptors is a man aged 18-30 years who had mild COVID-19 (a few samples of this study predate the infection). Cell type and time point are not known.

The sample holds many counts of this clonotype. CDR3 region: CASSQGRAGGVEQYF. The CDR3 nucleotides are TGCGCCAGCAGCCAAGGGCGAGCGGGGGGCGTCGAGCAGTACTTC. V gene TRBV4-1 combines with J gene TRBJ2-7; 9 bases line up with TRBD2. CDR3 length equals 15 residues. The germline CDR1 and CDR2 sequences are MGHRA and YSYEKL. The junction had 7 bases not matched to a gene; V was cut back by 1 base and J by 6 bases.

Regarding this clonotype: This may stem from a read error, because a much larger clone lies one nucleotide away. The rearrangement uses TRBV12-3 or TRBV12-4 and TRBJ1-1, with a possible D match to TRBD1 (5 bases). The CDR3 runs 15 residues. The CDR3 nucleotides read TGTGGCAGCAGTTTGGGCCTACACGGGGGCACTGAAGCTTTCTTT. Translation: CGSSLGLHGGTEAFF.

V gene TRBV6-5 combines with J gene TRBJ2-7; D is ambiguous. V was shortened by 3 bases and J by 2 bases, with 14 bases between the two germline ends. CDR1 is MNHEY, CDR2 SVGAGI, per germline. This CDR3 comprises 15 residues. The CDR3 sequence is CASSYGPSGPYEQYF. In DNA form, the CDR3 reads TGTGCCAGCAGTTATGGCCCCAGTGGCCCCTACGAGCAGTACTTC.

The sample holds a few counts of this clonotype. This sequence joins TRBV5-6 and TRBJ1-3; 9 bases are shared with TRBD1. Germline trimming cut 5 bases from V and 16 bases from J; bases unmatched to any gene: 10. The V gene's germline CDR1 is SGHDT and CDR2 YYEEEE. CDR3 size: 12 residues. The CDR3 sequence: CASSSGQGNAYF. In nucleotides, the CDR3 is TGTGCCAGCAGTTCCGGACAGGGGAATGCGTATTTT.

The rearrangement joins TRBV12-3 or TRBV12-4 to TRBJ2-7; D is perhaps TRBD1 (5 bases). Trimming removed 3 bases from V and 0 bases from J, with 18 bases in between. The length of the CDR3 is 17 residues. CDR3 DNA sequence: TGTGCCAGCAGTTTGGGGCTTCGCAGGAGTAGCTCCTACGAGCAGTACTTC. Protein sequence: CASSLGLRRSSSYEQYF.

This clonotype was seen a few times. The chain carries TRBV2 and TRBJ1-3; no definite D call. CDR1 and CDR2 from the germline V gene are SNHLY and FYNNEI. The CDR3 is 15 amino acids. V shed 1 base and J shed 8 bases, with 15 bases lying between them. As DNA, the CDR3 is TGTGCCAGCAGTGAAGTTCGACTAACTGCGGACACCATATATTTT. Its protein product is CASSEVRLTADTIYF.

The genes are TRBV19 and TRBJ1-3, with D perhaps TRBD1 (5 bases). Trimming removed 5 bases from V and 2 bases from J, with 13 bases in between. The CDR3 has 15 amino acids. Per the germline V gene, CDR1 is LNHDA and CDR2 is SQIVND (reference sequence). The CDR3 spells CASSSLQGAGNTIYF. CDR3 nucleotides: TGTGCCAGTAGTTCTCTCCAGGGCGCTGGAAACACCATATATTTT.

This clonotype has a count of ten or more. The J gene is TRBJ1-6, the V gene TRBV7-2; TRBD1 matches at 7 bases. Per germline, CDR1 SGHTA and CDR2 FQGNSA. Trimming removed 5 bases from V and 7 bases from J; junction bases left unmatched: 8. The CDR3 covers 15 residues. The CDR3 loop reads CASSPRTGLNSPLHF. CDR3 nucleotides: TGTGCCAGCAGCCCCCGGACAGGTTTGAATTCACCCCTCCACTTT.

This clonotype has ten or more counts. V and J are TRBV3-1 and TRBJ1-5; D uncertain. Between the trimmed V and J ends, which lost 2 bases and 4 bases, there was a span of 9 bases. Germline CDR1 LGHDT, CDR2 YNNKEL (reference sequence). The CDR3 runs to 14 residues. CDR3 region: CASSQRRSNQPQHF. In DNA, the CDR3 is TGTGCCAGCAGCCAACGGCGGTCGAATCAGCCCCAGCATTTT.